A selection of T cell receptor beta chains follows, all from one sample in a study of PD-1 blockade in classical Hodgkin lymphoma. TCRdb's copy holds only in-frame clones and misses some; the assay was immunoSEQ multiplex PCR. The data show 22,000 or so clones, roughly 77% seen once. The specimen was peripheral blood mononuclear cells (PBMCs), collected before the second cycle of nivolumab. The receptors shown here come from a human donor with classical Hodgkin lymphoma. Both conserved end residues are part of each CDR3. Each record gives: CDR3 protein, CDR3 DNA, D gene, clone size, J gene, V gene. A D gene is named only where the DNA matches it firmly. Some rows mark clone size as missing; the rest say once, few, many or name a class of expanded clone.

CDR3 protein: CASGLVHTGELFF
CDR3 DNA: TGTGCTAGTGGTTTGGTCCACACCGGGGAGCTGTTTTTT
D gene: .
clone size: .
J gene: TRBJ2-2
V gene: TRBV12-5

CDR3 protein: CASSEAQGPDTQYF
CDR3 DNA: TGTGCCAGCAGTGAAGCACAGGGGCCAGATACGCAGTATTTT
D gene: TRBD1
clone size: .
J gene: TRBJ2-3
V gene: TRBV6-1

CDR3 protein: CASSVSLGKTIYGYTF
CDR3 DNA: TGTGCCAGCAGCGTATCACTAGGGAAAACCATCTATGGCTACACCTTC
D gene: .
clone size: once
J gene: TRBJ1-2
V gene: TRBV9

CDR3 protein: CASSVEPGLAGGNEQFF
CDR3 DNA: TGTGCCAGCAGCGTAGAGCCCGGGCTAGCGGGAGGGAATGAGCAGTTCTTC
D gene: TRBD2
clone size: .
J gene: TRBJ2-1
V gene: TRBV9

CDR3 protein: CASSQGDFTGELFF
CDR3 DNA: TGCGCCAGCAGCCAAGGGGATTTCACCGGGGAGCTGTTTTTT
D gene: .
clone size: .
J gene: TRBJ2-2
V gene: TRBV4-1

CDR3 protein: CASSPGLAVTKNIQYF
CDR3 DNA: TGCGCCAGCAGCCCCGGACTAGCGGTAACCAAAAACATTCAGTACTTC
D gene: TRBD2
clone size: .
J gene: TRBJ2-4
V gene: TRBV4-3

CDR3 protein: CASSSSGFYNEQFF
CDR3 DNA: TGTGCCAGCAGTTCTTCAGGGTTCTACAATGAGCAGTTCTTC
D gene: .
clone size: .
J gene: TRBJ2-1
V gene: TRBV6-5

CDR3 protein: CATSRVIAGPGGTDTQYF
CDR3 DNA: TGTGCCACCAGCAGAGTAATAGCGGGACCTGGCGGTACAGATACGCAGTATTTT
D gene: TRBD2
clone size: .
J gene: TRBJ2-3
V gene: TRBV15

CDR3 protein: CASSGGGGDPEAFF
CDR3 DNA: TGTGCCAGCTCCGGCGGGGGAGGCGATCCTGAAGCTTTCTTT
D gene: .
clone size: .
J gene: TRBJ1-1
V gene: TRBV18

CDR3 protein: CATGTLGKAEKLFF
CDR3 DNA: TGTGCCACCGGGACGTTAGGGAAAGCTGAAAAACTGTTTTTT
D gene: .
clone size: .
J gene: TRBJ1-4
V gene: TRBV27

CDR3 protein: CASRTGGGNQPQHF
CDR3 DNA: TGTGCCAGTAGAACAGGGGGAGGCAATCAGCCCCAGCATTTT
D gene: TRBD1
clone size: once
J gene: TRBJ1-5
V gene: TRBV19

CDR3 protein: CASRVGQGYQPQHF
CDR3 DNA: TGTGCCAGCAGAGTCGGACAGGGGTATCAGCCCCAGCATTTT
D gene: TRBD1
clone size: once
J gene: TRBJ1-5
V gene: TRBV28

CDR3 protein: CASSTGTGANVLTF
CDR3 DNA: TGTGCCAGCAGCACAGGGACTGGGGCCAACGTCCTGACTTTC
D gene: .
clone size: .
J gene: TRBJ2-6
V gene: TRBV6-4

CDR3 protein: CASSLAVSSGSENEQFF
CDR3 DNA: TGTGCCAGCAGCTTGGCCGTGTCTAGCGGGAGTGAGAATGAGCAGTTCTTC
D gene: TRBD2
clone size: .
J gene: TRBJ2-1
V gene: TRBV5-8

CDR3 protein: CASSFVDTEAFF
CDR3 DNA: TGTGCCAGCAGCTTCGTCGACACTGAAGCTTTCTTT
D gene: .
clone size: few
J gene: TRBJ1-1
V gene: TRBV5-6

CDR3 protein: CASSLQGGETQYF
CDR3 DNA: TGCGCCAGCAGCTTGCAGGGGGGAGAGACCCAGTACTTC
D gene: .
clone size: .
J gene: TRBJ2-5
V gene: TRBV5-1

CDR3 protein: CASSALEQLLSGELFF
CDR3 DNA: TGCGCCAGCAGCGCTTTGGAACAGCTCTTATCCGGGGAGCTGTTTTTT
D gene: .
clone size: .
J gene: TRBJ2-2
V gene: TRBV10-2

CDR3 protein: CASSQDKGGYTF
CDR3 DNA: TGCGCCAGCAGCCAAGATAAGGGCGGCTACACCTTC
D gene: .
clone size: .
J gene: TRBJ1-2
V gene: TRBV4-1

CDR3 protein: CAISAVRGDSETQYF
CDR3 DNA: TGTGCCATCAGTGCCGTGAGGGGGGACTCAGAGACCCAGTACTTC
D gene: .
clone size: .
J gene: TRBJ2-5
V gene: TRBV10-3